Sequencing of this T cell receptor (beta chain) was carried out in a study of control samples from healthy donors and cancer patients. Germline-derived CDR1 and CDR2 are SGHRS and YFSETQ. The V gene lost 0 bases and the J gene lost 6 bases, with 11 bases spanning the gap. There are 14 residues in the CDR3. This clone appeared a single time. Libraries were prepared by immunoSEQ multiplex PCR; TCRdb keeps only in-frame clonotypes and omits some of them. The sample shows 95,000 to 100,000 clones, 85% to 90% of them seen only once. The rearrangement uses TRBV5-1 and TRBJ2-3, with D uncertain. This clonotype was obtained from a man aged 25 to 45 in good health. What was sequenced was blood. CDR3 protein: CASSLAAGRDTQYF. CDR3 DNA: TGCGCCAGCAGCTTGGCTGCAGGAAGGGATACGCAGTATTTT.